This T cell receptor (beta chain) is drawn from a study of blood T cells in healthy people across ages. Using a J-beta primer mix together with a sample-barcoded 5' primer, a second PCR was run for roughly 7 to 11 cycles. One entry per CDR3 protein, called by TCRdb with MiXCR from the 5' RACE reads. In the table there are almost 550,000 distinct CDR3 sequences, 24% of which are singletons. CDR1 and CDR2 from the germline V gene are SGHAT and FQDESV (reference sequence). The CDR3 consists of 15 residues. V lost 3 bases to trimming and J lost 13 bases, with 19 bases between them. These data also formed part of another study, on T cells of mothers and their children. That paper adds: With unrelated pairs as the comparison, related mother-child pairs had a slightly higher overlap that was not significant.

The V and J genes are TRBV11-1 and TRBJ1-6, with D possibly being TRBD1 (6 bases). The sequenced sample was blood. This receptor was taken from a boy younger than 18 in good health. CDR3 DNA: TGTGCCAGCAGCTTCGGCAGGGGAGAGCAGTGGCCCCTCCACTTT. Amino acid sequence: CASSFGRGEQWPLHF. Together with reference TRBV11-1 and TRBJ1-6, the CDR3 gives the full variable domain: EAEVAQSPRYKITEKSQAVAFWCDPISGHATLYWYRQILGQGPELLVQFQDESVVDDSQLPKDRFSAERLKGVDSTLKIQPAELGDSAMYLCASSFGRGEQWPLHFGNGTRLTVT.